The subject of this entry is one T cell receptor beta chain. This receptor's antigen is unknown. No qualities accompany the bases; no much larger clone lies one base away. The time point label corresponds to: baseline before first vaccination. The vaccinee samples were drawn from two UK trials, COV001 and COV002, one of which was a single-blind randomized controlled phase 2/3 trial testing AZD1222 (ChAdOx1 nCoV-19) in healthy adults. Trial participant PBMC samples were collected at day 0 and day 28 after the second dose for TCRbeta chain sequencing. The CDR1 and CDR2 encoded by the germline V gene are SGHTA and FQGTGA. The V end loses 5 bases and the J end loses 9 bases, and a stretch of 16 bases separates them. Including the terminal cysteine and phenylalanine, the CDR3 comprises 13 residues. CDR3 DNA is the only sequence kept; it has 39 bases, read in frame from the first base. The data originate from a study of T cell responses to AZD1222 COVID-19 vaccine (dated by TCRdb to the early 2020s). About the investigation overall: Because spike-specific TCR depth and breadth did not differ between the two schedules, AZD1222 recipients who got a second dose at roughly 4 weeks were pooled with those who got a second dose at roughly 12 weeks. A total of approximately 240 trial participants underwent TCR sequencing, of whom around 210 had received two doses of AZD1222 and some 25 had received two doses of the MenACWY control vaccine. Trial participants were enrolled by age into subgroups of 18-55, 56-69 and 70-plus years, and roughly 160, 29 and 62 TCR-sequenced participants, respectively, were included in these subgroups.

The study at large found these results: Because no day 14 peak-response samples were available, repertoires were characterized only after the peak T cell response. In the small 56-69-year group, the increase in depth fell short of significance, most likely because of low power. Only five to seven AZD1222 recipients were SARS-CoV-2 seropositive at baseline, limiting conclusions about previously exposed vaccinees. After two AZD1222 doses, spike-specific TCR breadth and depth were significantly higher than at day 0 and than in MenACWY recipients. Reportedly, almost half of the unique spike-specific TCRs recognized epitopes lying outside the regions that are mutated in the B.1.351 and B.1.1.7 variants. The vaccine-associated CD4 TCRs covered the entire spike protein, and the dominant responses fell in regions 160-218 and 743-854. Participants were mostly white British, with more females than males. The authors suggested clonal diversity may have been underestimated.

The CDR3 regions of human TCRbeta chains were analyzed by immunosequencing. Regarding the original processing steps: TCRs in the repertoires were compared against a reference library of SARS-CoV-2-specific TCRs that had been generated with the MIRA antigen-specificity platform. Breadth was defined as the fraction of unique TCRs that were SARS-CoV-2-associated, and depth was defined as the fraction of total T cells that were SARS-CoV-2-associated. Each spike-specific TCR was assigned to its reactive spike region and to a CD4 or CD8 class using the MIRA data. Log10-transformed breadth and depth values were compared by one-way ANOVA with Sidak's multiple comparisons tests. TCRdb retrieved this table from immuneACCESS and kept in-frame rearrangements only. Not all clones are present; in checked studies, unresolved V genes account for under half, and no reason is known for the remainder. V and J calls and clone size are as listed in that table; D and trimming were resolved from the DNA. The sample has around 110,000 clones on record, about 88% of them singletons. The ten largest clones capture 6% to 8% of the sample.

The chain is assembled from TRBV7-3 and TRBJ2-5, and possibly TRBD1, on 6 matching bases. The sample here was peripheral blood, taken on day 0 of AZD1222 vaccination. The sequence was obtained from an adult in good health. The DNA reads as follows: TGTGCCAGCAGCGAATCAGGGGCCCACTCCCAGTACTTC. Protein translation: CASSESGAHSQYF.